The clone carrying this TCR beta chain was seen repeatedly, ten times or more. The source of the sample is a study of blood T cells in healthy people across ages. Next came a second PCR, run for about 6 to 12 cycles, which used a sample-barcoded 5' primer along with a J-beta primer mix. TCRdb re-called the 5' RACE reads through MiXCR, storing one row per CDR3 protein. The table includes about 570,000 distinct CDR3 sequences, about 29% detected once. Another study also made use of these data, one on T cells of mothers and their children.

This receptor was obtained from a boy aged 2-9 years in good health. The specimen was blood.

Here the CDR3 reads CASSRGGLVTLGNEQFF. The CDR3 nucleotides are TGTGCCAGCAGCCGAGGGGGACTAGTGACCCTCGGGAATGAGCAGTTCTTC. V is TRBV7-2 and J is TRBJ2-1, with 8 nucleotides matching TRBD2. The CDR3 loop spans 17 amino acids. Germline V gene data show CDR1 as SGHTA and CDR2 as FQGNSA. V lost 5 bases, J lost 7 bases, and 16 bases stayed unmatched.